This entry lists 21 T cell receptor beta chains sequenced from one sample in a study of OX40 agonist ivuxolimab in advanced cancers. Sequencing was performed with immunoSEQ multiplex PCR; in TCRdb, only in-frame clones are kept and a portion is missing. The sample shows roughly 50,000 clones, more than 85% of them seen only once. Sample: CD4+ or CD8+ T cells sorted from blood, taken in a trial of the OX40 agonist ivuxolimab. Receptors were obtained from an adult with an advanced solid tumor such as melanoma, head and neck, liver or kidney cancer.

This chain joins TRBV19 and TRBJ1-5, with D uncertain. Germline V gene lookup returns CDR1 LNHDA and CDR2 SQIVND (reference sequence). V lost 4 bases to trimming and J lost 4 bases, with 11 bases between them. The CDR3 runs 14 residues. The CDR3 region is CASSNQVINQPQHF. The CDR3 nucleotides are TGTGCCAGTAGTAACCAGGTCATTAATCAGCCCCAGCATTTT.

The rearrangement uses TRBV29-1 and TRBJ2-7; D perhaps matches TRBD1 (6 bases). Germline-derived CDR1 and CDR2 are SQVTM and ANQGSEA. The CDR3 has 13 residues. The germline V and J ends were trimmed by 6 bases and 0 bases, with 12 bases remaining between them. Written as DNA, the CDR3 is TGCAGCGTAAGGGACACTATCTCCTACGAGCAGTACTTC. It specifies CSVRDTISYEQYF.

The chain links TRBV11-2 to TRBJ2-5; D is unclear. CDR3 size: 12 residues. Per germline, CDR1 SGHAT and CDR2 FQNNGV. V shed 8 bases and J shed 2 bases, with 9 bases lying between them. The CDR3 loop is CASLGPQETQYF. For the CDR3, the DNA is TGTGCCAGCCTGGGCCCACAAGAGACCCAGTACTTC.

The gene calls are TRBV4-1 and TRBJ2-7, with 8 nucleotides matching TRBD2. V dropped 1 base and J dropped 2; count of bases not matched to a gene: 4. This CDR3 has 15 residues. Looked up from germline, CDR1 is MGHRA and CDR2 is YSYEKL. Here the CDR3 DNA reads TGCGCCAGCAGCCAAGCGATAGCGGGGACCTACGAGCAGTACTTC. Protein sequence: CASSQAIAGTYEQYF.

The rearrangement links TRBV7-9 to TRBJ2-7; D perhaps matches TRBD1 (6 bases). Deletions cut 3 bases from V and 5 bases from J, with 8 bases between. Looked up from germline, CDR1 is SEHNR and CDR2 is FQNEAQ (reference sequence). The CDR3 has 12 amino acids. The CDR3 DNA sequence: TGTGCCAGCAGCTTCAGGGACAACGAGCAGTACTTC. Translating it yields CASSFRDNEQYF.

The rearrangement links TRBV19 to TRBJ2-1; D may be TRBD1 or TRBD2 (5 bases each). Per germline, CDR1 LNHDA and CDR2 SQIVND (reference sequence). This CDR3 has 18 residues. V lost 2 bases to trimming and J lost 1 base, with 18 bases between them. Here the CDR3 DNA reads TGTGCCAGTAGTATACAAATGACAAGGGACCTGTCCTACAATGAGCAGTTCTTC. Its translation: CASSIQMTRDLSYNEQFF.

J is TRBJ1-2 and V is TRBV7-3; weak D call: TRBD1 (6 bases). The CDR3 length is 16 residues. Trimming stripped 4 bases from V and 2 bases from J, with 17 bases between. Germline values: CDR1 SGHTA, CDR2 FQGTGA. The chain's CDR3 is CASSYIRQDRNYGYTF. The CDR3 region has the DNA TGTGCCAGCAGCTACATCCGACAGGATCGCAACTATGGCTACACCTTC.

The CDR3 loop is CASSFMTGGNSPLHF. The CDR3 nucleotides are TGTGCCAGTAGTTTTATGACAGGGGGCAACTCACCCCTCCACTTT. The chain couples TRBV19 to TRBJ1-6; 10 bases line up with TRBD1. This CDR3 has 15 residues. Germline V gives CDR1 LNHDA, CDR2 SQIVND (reference sequence). V was pared by 5 bases and J by 10 bases, with 8 bases of the junction left unmatched. Full variable domain (rest looked up from reference TRBV19 and TRBJ1-6): DGGITQSPKYLFRKEGQNVTLSCEQNLNHDAMYWYRQDPGQGLRLIYYSQIVNDFQKGDIAEGYSVSREKKESFPLTVTSAQKNPTAFYLCASSFMTGGNSPLHFGNGTRLTVT.

This clone was seen once. V is TRBV28 and J is TRBJ1-1, with D uncertain. The V and J ends lost 7 bases and 1 base respectively, with 10 bases between them. Germline CDR1 and CDR2: MDHEN and SYDVKM. The CDR3 has 13 residues. The CDR3 is CASIPWGNTEAFF. CDR3 nucleotide sequence: TGTGCCAGCATCCCATGGGGGAACACTGAAGCTTTCTTT.

The chain uses TRBV7-9 and TRBJ2-7, with D possibly TRBD1 on 5 matching bases. The CDR3 spans 13 residues. Germline V gene sequence: CDR1 SEHNR, CDR2 FQNEAQ (reference sequence). V shed 4 bases and J shed 0 bases, with 7 bases lying between them. The DNA for the CDR3 is TGTGCCAGCAGCTCAGGGAACTCCTACGAGCAGTACTTC. Amino acid sequence: CASSSGNSYEQYF.

The chain uses TRBV27 and TRBJ2-3, with 8 bases that match TRBD1. Germline CDR1 is MNHEY and CDR2 is SMNVEV (reference sequence). The CDR3 sequence is 14 residues long. J was trimmed by 4 bases and V by 7 bases; bases with no gene match: 7. CDR3 in DNA: TGTGCCAGCACGATGACAGGGGTGGCAGATACGCAGTATTTT. Translating gives CASTMTGVADTQYF.

This chain links TRBV30 with TRBJ1-1, with unresolved D. CDR3 length: 12 amino acids. V was shortened by 7 bases and J by 4 bases, with 13 bases between the two germline ends. The germline V gene has CDR1 GTSNPN and CDR2 SVGIG (reference sequence). The CDR3 region has the DNA TGTGCCTCAGTTCCGGGTAGCACTGAAGCTTTCTTT. Its protein is CASVPGSTEAFF.

The chain combines TRBV5-6 with TRBJ2-5, with D uncertain. Trimming removed 0 bases at V and 1 base at J, with 4 bases between. The CDR3 loop spans 13 amino acids. Germline loops: CDR1 SGHDT, CDR2 YYEEEE. The DNA for the CDR3 is TGTGCCAGCAGCTTGGTTGTCCAAGAGACCCAGTACTTC. It codes for CASSLVVQETQYF.

The chain combines TRBV11-2 with TRBJ1-1, with D unresolved. V dropped 3 bases and J dropped 0 bases, with 5 bases sitting between them. This CDR3 contains 13 residues. Germline V CDR1 and CDR2: SGHAT, FQNNGV. The CDR3 sequence: CASSFNMNTEAFF. The CDR3 DNA reads TGTGCCAGCAGCTTTAATATGAACACTGAAGCTTTCTTT. Using reference TRBV11-2 and TRBJ1-1 for the parts outside the CDR3, the full variable domain is EAGVAQSPRYKIIEKRQSVAFWCNPISGHATLYWYQQILGQGPKLLIQFQNNGVVDDSQLPKDRFSAERLKGVDSTLKIQPAKLEDSAVYLCASSFNMNTEAFFGQGTRLTVV.

This clone is a singleton in its sample. This chain joins TRBV6-5 and TRBJ2-6; D remains unclear. Germline CDR1 is MNHEY and CDR2 is SVGAGI. The CDR3 runs to 15 residues. V lost 4 bases and J lost 0, with 7 bases in between. CDR3 in amino acids: CASSSGSSGANVLTF. DNA for the CDR3: TGTGCCAGCAGTTCGGGTAGCTCTGGGGCCAACGTCCTGACTTTC.

The chain uses TRBV15 and TRBJ1-2, with TRBD1 matching 9 bases. Germline V gene sequence: CDR1 LNHNV, CDR2 YYDKDF (reference sequence). This CDR3 spans 15 amino acids. The J segment lost 6 bases and the V segment lost 0 bases, leaving 5 bases of the junction unmatched. The CDR3: CATSREPGTGNGYTF. CDR3 sequence (DNA): TGTGCCACCAGCAGAGAACCGGGGACAGGGAATGGCTACACCTTC.

The chain joins TRBV9 to TRBJ2-5; no reliable D call. The CDR3 extends over 14 amino acids. The V and J ends lost 3 bases and 2 bases respectively, with 11 bases between them. CDR1 is SGDLS and CDR2 is YYNGEE in the germline V gene. In DNA, the CDR3 is TGTGCCAGCAGCGCCTGGGAAACGCAAGAGACCCAGTACTTC. Translation gives CASSAWETQETQYF.

The CDR3 sequence is CASSFPFGGLEDYGYTF. The CDR3 DNA reads as TGTGCCAGCAGCTTTCCTTTTGGTGGACTCGAGGACTATGGCTACACCTTC. J is TRBJ1-2 and V is TRBV5-4; no clear D. The germline V and J ends were trimmed by 2 bases and 3 bases, with 20 bases remaining between them. The CDR3 extends over 17 amino acids. Germline CDR1 SGHNT, CDR2 YYREEE (reference sequence).

The V call is TRBV7-9, the J call TRBJ1-3, with D uncertain. Looked up from germline, CDR1 is SEHNR and CDR2 is FQNEAQ (reference sequence). The ends were cut back, 4 bases at V and 0 bases at J, with 13 bases in the middle. The CDR3 runs 16 residues. In DNA, the CDR3 is TGTGCCAGCAGCTCGTTACTGGCGAGCTCTGGAAACACCATATATTTT. Translating gives CASSSLLASSGNTIYF.

The rearrangement joins TRBV5-6 to TRBJ1-3, with D maybe TRBD1 (6 bases). The CDR3 covers 14 residues. Trimming pared 5 bases from V and 0 bases from J, leaving 9 bases between. In germline, CDR1 is SGHDT, CDR2 YYEEEE. DNA of the CDR3: TGTGCCAGCAGTTCGGACAGCTCTGGAAACACCATATATTTT. Translating gives CASSSDSSGNTIYF.

V is TRBV19 and J is TRBJ1-1; tentatively, D is TRBD1 (5 bases). This CDR3 comprises 15 residues. V shed 3 bases and J shed 3 bases, with 14 bases lying between them. The germline V gene encodes CDR1 LNHDA and CDR2 SQIVND (reference sequence). The CDR3 nucleotides read TGTGCCAGTAGTATCTTTTCCGGGGACTACACTGAAGCTTTCTTT. It specifies CASSIFSGDYTEAFF. The full variable domain, rest sourced from reference TRBV19 and TRBJ1-1, is DGGITQSPKYLFRKEGQNVTLSCEQNLNHDAMYWYRQDPGQGLRLIYYSQIVNDFQKGDIAEGYSVSREKKESFPLTVTSAQKNPTAFYLCASSIFSGDYTEAFFGQGTRLTVV.